This TCR beta chain was documented in a study of CXCR3-negative and CXCR3-positive naive CD8 T cells. Via 5' RACE with UMI labels, TRB cDNA libraries were prepared. TCRdb re-called the 5' RACE reads; every CDR3 protein appears as one record, without DNA. In total, the table holds over 70,000 distinct CDR3 sequences. Overall study results and limits: Memory cells showed distinct TRBV-TRBJ patterns, while the two naive subsets matched. Naive cells with CXCR3 showed TRB CDR3s that were more hydrophobic than those in CXCR3-negative naive cells. Similarly elevated diversity marked both naive subsets, with memory CD8+ cells showing far lower diversity.

Concerning this clonotype itself: Its antigen is not identified.

Sequencing input: naive CXCR3+ CD8+ T cells from blood. As for subset: CD45RO-CCR7+CD27+CD95- naive CD8+ T cells expressing CXCR3 (TNR3+). The receptor was derived from a human donor in good health. Some clones in this sample may be carry-over from other donors' samples.

The CDR3 spells CASSYGETNTGELFF. The chain couples TRBV6-6 to TRBJ2-2. In germline, CDR1 is MNHNY, CDR2 SVGAGI (reference sequence). The CDR3 sequence is 15 residues long.